The 23 T cell receptor beta chains below were found in one sample sequenced in a study of control samples from healthy donors and cancer patients. Profiling relied on immunoSEQ multiplex PCR, and the TCRdb table lists in-frame clones only, not all of them. The data show 120,000 to 150,000 clones, with roughly 94% seen just once and 13% held by the top ten. Sequenced input: blood. The receptors stem from a middle-aged man in good health.

The chain uses TRBV19 and TRBJ2-5, with 8 bases that match TRBD2. V was clipped by 3 bases and J by 3 bases; unmatched bases: 9. This CDR3 comprises 16 residues. Germline V gene lookup returns CDR1 LNHDA and CDR2 SQIVND (reference sequence). In DNA form, the CDR3 reads TGTGCCAGTAGTATTCGGTATAGCGGGAATAAAGAGACCCAGTACTTC. Encoded protein: CASSIRYSGNKETQYF.

The chain carries TRBV6-1 and TRBJ1-2, with TRBD1 matching 9 bases. The trim removed 4 bases at V and 4 bases at J, leaving 13 bases unmatched. Germline V gene data show CDR1 as MNHNS and CDR2 as SASEGT. The CDR3 extends over 17 amino acids. The CDR3 reads CASSGPTGGAGAYGYTF. In nucleotides, the CDR3 is TGTGCCAGCAGTGGACCCACAGGGGGCGCTGGGGCCTATGGCTACACCTTC.

The rearrangement joins TRBV19 to TRBJ2-5; 11 bases map to TRBD1. The CDR3 consists of 15 residues. In germline, CDR1 is LNHDA, CDR2 SQIVND (reference sequence). The ends lost 7 bases at V and 5 bases at J; junction bases unmatched: 9. CDR3: CASTSGTGGSETQYF. CDR3 DNA: TGTGCCAGTACTTCCGGGACAGGGGGTAGTGAGACCCAGTACTTC.

The V and J genes are TRBV21-1 and TRBJ1-2. TRBV21-1 is recorded as a pseudogene. CDR3 length: 12 residues. CDR3 in amino acids: CASSKPLYGYTF. CDR3 in DNA: TGTGCCAGCAGCAAGCCCCTATATGGCTACACCTTC.

The chain has TRBV4-1 and TRBJ1-2, with D possibly matching TRBD1 (6 bases). This CDR3 has 15 amino acids. Germline CDR1 is MGHRA and CDR2 is YSYEKL. V gave up 1 base and J gave up 3 bases, with 12 bases separating them. CDR3 bases: TGCGCCAGCAGCCAAGTGGGGGCCGTCTACTATGGCTACACCTTC. It is translated as CASSQVGAVYYGYTF.

The chain recombines TRBV7-9 with TRBJ1-6, with D perhaps matching TRBD1 (5 bases). CDR3 length: 15 residues. Germline CDR1 SEHNR, CDR2 FQNEAQ (reference sequence). Trimming stripped 5 bases from V and 0 bases from J, with 8 bases between. CDR3 sequence (DNA): TGTGCCAGCAGCGACAGCCTCTCCTATAATTCACCCCTCCACTTT. Translated, it gives CASSDSLSYNSPLHF. Full variable domain (remainder filled in from reference TRBV7-9 and TRBJ1-6): DTGVSQNPRHKITKRGQNVTFRCDPISEHNRLYWYRQTLGQGPEFLTYFQNEAQLEKSRLLSDRFSAERPKGSFSTLEIQRTEQGDSAMYLCASSDSLSYNSPLHFGNGTRLTVT.

This rearrangement joins TRBV28 to TRBJ1-3; D not certain. There are 14 residues in the CDR3. CDR1 and CDR2 from the germline V gene are MDHEN and SYDVKM. V gave up 3 bases and J gave up 0 bases, with 6 bases separating them. DNA of the CDR3: TGTGCCAGCAGTTTGATAGGCTCTGGAAACACCATATATTTT. Translating it yields CASSLIGSGNTIYF.

The chain employs TRBV5-6 and TRBJ1-2, with 9 positions matching TRBD1. The V gene's germline CDR1 is SGHDT and CDR2 YYEEEE. This CDR3 has 14 residues. Trimming removed 4 bases from V and 7 bases from J; junction bases left unmatched: 8. CDR3 DNA sequence: TGTGCCAGCAGCAAAATTGGACAGGGGAGTGGCTACACCTTC. Encoded protein: CASSKIGQGSGYTF.

This clone came up once. The chain combines TRBV3-1 (or the pseudogene TRBV3-2) with TRBJ1-2, with D possibly TRBD1 on 5 matching bases. CDR1 and CDR2 (germline): LGHDT, YNNKEL (reference sequence). The CDR3 sequence is 14 residues long. The V and J ends lost 4 bases and 1 base respectively, with 10 bases between them. CDR3 residues: CASSPQGSNYGYTF. CDR3 nucleotides: TGTGCCAGCAGCCCCCAGGGCAGTAACTATGGCTACACCTTC.

The chain links TRBV13 to TRBJ2-2; D ambiguous. V dropped 0 bases and J dropped 1 base, with 6 bases sitting between them. Germline V gene lookup returns CDR1 PRHDT and CDR2 FYEKMQ (reference sequence). The CDR3 consists of 15 residues. Here the CDR3 DNA reads TGTGCCAGCAGCTTAGGCTGGGGGAACACCGGGGAGCTGTTTTTT. Amino acids: CASSLGWGNTGELFF.

This clone was seen once. The V gene is TRBV25-1, the J gene TRBJ1-1, with 7 bases identical to TRBD1. The CDR3 contains 15 residues. In germline, CDR1 is MGHDK, CDR2 SYGVNS. Unmatched junction bases numbered 8, after V lost 1 base and J lost 6 bases. CDR3 DNA: TGTGCCAGCAGTGAATGGAAACAGGGGAGCCCTGAAGCTTTCTTT. Protein: CASSEWKQGSPEAFF.

This clone appeared a few times. The chain has TRBV6-5 and TRBJ2-5, with 8 nucleotides matching TRBD1. V shed 2 bases and J 6 bases; nucleotides not matched to a gene: 8. CDR1 is MNHEY, CDR2 SVGAGI, per germline. This CDR3 comprises 15 residues. CDR3: CASSYTFTGGQTQYF. In nucleotides, the CDR3 is TGTGCCAGCAGTTACACATTTACAGGGGGGCAGACCCAGTACTTC.

The chain joins TRBV5-6 to TRBJ2-7; 12 bases fit TRBD2. The CDR3 sequence is 15 residues long. V lost 2 bases, J lost 4 bases, and 4 bases stayed unmatched. Germline values: CDR1 SGHDT, CDR2 YYEEEE. CDR3: CASSLGLAGTYEQYF. Here the CDR3 DNA reads TGTGCCAGCAGCTTAGGACTAGCGGGAACATACGAGCAGTACTTC. Full variable domain (outside the CDR3, taken from reference TRBV5-6 and TRBJ2-7): DAGVTQSPTHLIKTRGQQVTLRCSPKSGHDTVSWYQQALGQGPQFIFQYYEEEERQRGNFPDRFSGHQFPNYSSELNVNALLLGDSALYLCASSLGLAGTYEQYFGPGTRLTVT.

The V and J genes are TRBV6-1 and TRBJ2-5; 7 bases align to TRBD2. The CDR3 spans 19 residues. The junction had 18 bases not matched to a gene; V was cut back by 4 bases and J by 1 base. The germline V gene has CDR1 MNHNS and CDR2 SASEGT. CDR3 DNA sequence: TGTGCCAGCAGTGTCCTTCCGGCGACCCCCGGGAGGTCCCAAGAGACCCAGTACTTC. It codes for CASSVLPATPGRSQETQYF.

V gene TRBV11-2 combines with J gene TRBJ1-2, with a possible D match to TRBD1 (5 bases). The CDR3 covers 12 residues. Trimming removed 6 bases from V and 4 bases from J, with 9 bases in between. The germline V gene encodes CDR1 SGHAT and CDR2 FQNNGV. The CDR3 reads CASSRDSYGYTF. In DNA, the CDR3 is TGTGCCAGCAGTCGCGACAGCTATGGCTACACCTTC.

V is TRBV15 and J is TRBJ1-1, with 7 bases identical to TRBD1. Germline trimming cut 3 bases from V and 1 base from J; bases unmatched to any gene: 5. The CDR3 totals 15 residues. CDR1 is LNHNV and CDR2 is YYDKDF in the germline V gene (reference sequence). As DNA, the CDR3 is TGTGCCACCAGCAGGTCGACAGGGCCGAACACTGAAGCTTTCTTT. Its translation: CATSRSTGPNTEAFF.

The genes are TRBV18 and TRBJ2-2; 7 nucleotides match TRBD1. Germline-derived CDR1 and CDR2 are KGHSH and LQKENI. This CDR3 spans 15 amino acids. The V gene end was trimmed by 4 bases and the J gene end by 5 bases; junction bases not matched to a gene: 7. CDR3 bases: TGTGCCAGCTCACAAGGGACAGTGTGGACCGGGGAGCTGTTTTTT. It is translated as CASSQGTVWTGELFF. Supplemented by reference TRBV18 and TRBJ2-2, the full variable domain reads NAGVMQNPRHLVRRRGQEARLRCSPMKGHSHVYWYRQLPEEGLKFMVYLQKENIIDESGMPKERFSAEFPKEGPSILRIQQVVRGDSAAYFCASSQGTVWTGELFFGEGSRLTVL.

The gene calls are TRBV27 and TRBJ2-2; a weak D match, TRBD2 (5 bases). The germline gives CDR1 MNHEY, CDR2 SMNVEV (reference sequence). Trimming took 4 bases from V and 2 from J, leaving 11 bases between them. The CDR3 covers 15 residues. DNA of the CDR3: TGTGCCAGCAGTTATTCAGGACTTAACACCGGGGAGCTGTTTTTT. Translation: CASSYSGLNTGELFF.

The V call is TRBV29-1, the J call TRBJ2-3; 8 bases match TRBD2. This CDR3 is 15 amino acids long. Germline trimming cut 7 bases from V and 4 bases from J; bases unmatched to any gene: 13. Germline assignment: CDR1 SQVTM and CDR2 ANQGSEA. CDR3 sequence reads: CSAVKSGTSPDTQYF. In nucleotides, the CDR3 is TGCAGCGCCGTCAAATCCGGGACTAGTCCAGATACGCAGTATTTT.

The chain employs TRBV13 and TRBJ2-7, with 10 bases fitting TRBD1. The CDR3 covers 16 residues. Trimming cost V 5 bases and J 6 bases; bases outside gene matches: 13. CDR1 and CDR2 from the germline V gene are PRHDT and FYEKMQ (reference sequence). The CDR3 region has the DNA TGTGCCAGCAGCCCCCAGTCCGGGACAGGGGCCGGCGAGCAGTACTTC. Translating gives CASSPQSGTGAGEQYF.

This chain uses TRBV12-5 with TRBJ2-3; no clear D gene. CDR1 and CDR2 (germline): LGHNT, FRNRAP. V lost 7 bases to trimming and J lost 2 bases, with 13 bases between them. The CDR3 has 14 residues. The DNA for the CDR3 is TGTGCTAGTGCCCTGGACCGGGTCACAGATACGCAGTATTTT. The encoded protein is CASALDRVTDTQYF. Complete variable domain (other parts from reference TRBV12-5 and TRBJ2-3): DARVTQTPRHKVTEMGQEVTMRCQPILGHNTVFWYRQTMMQGLELLAYFRNRAPLDDSGMPKDRFSAEMPDATLATLKIQPSEPRDSAVYFCASALDRVTDTQYFGPGTRLTVL.

The V call is TRBV20-1, the J call TRBJ2-1; TRBD2 might be the D (5 bases). This CDR3 spans 12 amino acids. Trimming took off 3 bases at V and 8 bases at J, with 11 bases between the two ends. Germline CDR1 reads DFQATT; CDR2 reads SNEGSKA (reference sequence). In nucleotides, the CDR3 is TGCAGTGCTAGTCAAGCGGTCCATGAGCAGTTCTTC. Its translation is CSASQAVHEQFF.

The J gene is TRBJ1-4, the V gene TRBV11-2; no clear D. Germline V gene data show CDR1 as SGHAT and CDR2 as FQNNGV. The CDR3 sequence is 14 residues long. V was shortened by 8 bases and J by 8 bases, with 18 bases between the two germline ends. DNA for the CDR3: TGTGCCAGCTCCCCGACCCAGATTGGGGAAAAACTGTTTTTT. The encoded protein is CASSPTQIGEKLFF.